These 32 T cell receptor beta chains were all obtained from the same sample, sequenced in a study of shared clonotypes between healthy human individuals. Data came from immunoSEQ multiplex PCR; TCRdb stores just in-frame clones and leaves some out. Of some 2,000,000 clones in the sample, nearly 97% were seen once. Sequenced input: naive CD4+ T cells sorted from blood. As to subset: CD45RA+ positively selected. The receptors derive from a man aged 18 to 35 in good health.

The CDR3 DNA reads TGTGCCAGCAGCTTAGAGCCCCCGAGGGTCCGCTACGAGCAGTACTTC. Encoded protein: CASSLEPPRVRYEQYF. The chain is built from TRBV11-1 and TRBJ2-7; tentative D call: TRBD2 (5 bases). Germline V gene data show CDR1 as SGHAT and CDR2 as FQDESV (reference sequence). The germline V and J ends were trimmed by 1 base and 3 bases, with 16 bases remaining between them. This CDR3 region has 16 residues.

V is TRBV7-8 and J is TRBJ1-5, with 9 bases fitting TRBD1. The V segment lost 4 bases and the J segment 2 bases; nucleotides outside the gene matches: 9. CDR1 is SGHVS and CDR2 is FQNEAQ in the germline V gene. The CDR3 covers 17 residues. In nucleotides, the CDR3 is TGTGCCAGCAGCTGGGGGACAGGGCGAGGCGGCAATCAGCCCCAGCATTTT. Its translation: CASSWGTGRGGNQPQHF.

V is TRBV30 and J is TRBJ2-5; D is perhaps TRBD2 (5 bases). CDR3 length: 13 residues. In germline, CDR1 is GTSNPN, CDR2 SVGIG (reference sequence). The V end lost 2 bases, the J end lost 7 bases, and 14 bases lay between the germline ends. The CDR3 region is CAWSLAGGGTQYF. The CDR3 nucleotides are TGTGCCTGGAGTCTGGCGGGTGGTGGGACCCAGTACTTC.

V is TRBV10-3 and J is TRBJ1-6; D is ambiguous. The germline V gene encodes CDR1 ENHRY and CDR2 SYGVKD. This CDR3 region has 15 residues. V lost 0 bases and J lost 5, with 8 bases in between. CDR3 DNA sequence: TGTGCCATCAGTGAGTCAAACAGAAATAATTCACCCCTCCACTTT. The encoded protein is CAISESNRNNSPLHF.

The chain carries TRBV6-5 and TRBJ2-1, with 7 nucleotides matching TRBD2. The CDR3 has 15 amino acids. The trim removed 4 bases at V and 4 bases at J, leaving 7 bases unmatched. Per germline, CDR1 MNHEY and CDR2 SVGAGI. The CDR3 DNA is TGTGCCAGCAGTTCCGCGGGAGTGCAGTACAATGAGCAGTTCTTC. Encoded protein: CASSSAGVQYNEQFF.

This chain uses TRBV29-1 with TRBJ1-5, with 7 bases matching TRBD1. After removal of 3 bases from V and 5 bases from J, the junction contained 7 bases not matched to a gene. CDR1 and CDR2 from the germline V gene are SQVTM and ANQGSEA. The CDR3 consists of 14 residues. CDR3 bases: TGCAGCGTTGACAACAGGGGTAATTATCAGCCCCAGCATTTT. Encoded protein: CSVDNRGNYQPQHF.

This chain connects TRBV2 to TRBJ1-4, with unresolved D. The CDR3 runs to 12 residues. Germline assignment: CDR1 SNHLY and CDR2 FYNNEI. Trimming took 4 bases from V and 1 from J, leaving 1 base between them. The CDR3 sequence is CASSVTNEKLFF. CDR3 coding DNA: TGTGCCAGCAGTGTAACTAATGAAAAACTGTTTTTT.

In the case of this clone: This same CDR3 is encoded by further DNA sequences in the sample. The chain carries TRBV5-1 and TRBJ1-1, with D unclear. CDR3 length: 13 residues. The germline V and J ends were trimmed by 4 bases and 1 base, with 8 bases remaining between them. The germline gives CDR1 SGHRS, CDR2 YFSETQ. CDR3 DNA sequence: TGCGCCAGCAGCCCCCCGGGGAACACTGAAGCTTTCTTT. This gives the protein CASSPPGNTEAFF.

The rearrangement links TRBV18 to TRBJ2-5; 7 bases are shared with TRBD1. J lost 5 bases, V lost 1 base, and 7 bases had no gene match. Germline assignment: CDR1 KGHSH and CDR2 LQKENI. This CDR3 has 15 residues. CDR3 in amino acids: CASSPRQGGWETQYF. CDR3 bases: TGTGCCAGCTCACCACGACAGGGCGGATGGGAGACCCAGTACTTC.

This chain's CDR3 is CASRRDRMSEQYF. The CDR3 nucleotides are TGTGCCAGCAGGAGAGACAGGATGTCCGAGCAGTACTTC. The chain recombines TRBV6-5 with TRBJ2-7, with D possibly being TRBD1 (6 bases). V gave up 6 bases and J gave up 6 bases, with 15 bases separating them. Germline V gene lookup returns CDR1 MNHEY and CDR2 SVGAGI. This CDR3 region has 13 residues.

CDR3 residues: CASSLGENIQYF. CDR3 in DNA: TGTGCCAGCAGCTTAGGGGAAAACATTCAGTACTTC. The V and J genes are TRBV11-2 and TRBJ2-4; D gene ambiguous. V dropped 1 base and J dropped 5 bases, with 3 bases sitting between them. This CDR3 has 12 residues. Germline values: CDR1 SGHAT, CDR2 FQNNGV.

The V call is TRBV6-1, the J call TRBJ2-5; D remains unclear. V was trimmed by 4 bases and J by 4 bases, leaving 13 bases between them. The germline V gene has CDR1 MNHNS and CDR2 SASEGT. CDR3 length equals 14 residues. CDR3 in amino acids: CASSALRISETQYF. CDR3 bases: TGTGCCAGCAGTGCTCTACGCATATCAGAGACCCAGTACTTC.

This chain connects TRBV6-6 to TRBJ2-2, with TRBD2 matching over 14 bases. In germline, CDR1 is MNHNY, CDR2 SVGAGI (reference sequence). The CDR3 consists of 14 residues. The V segment lost 10 bases and the J segment 5 bases; nucleotides outside the gene matches: 3. CDR3 coding DNA: TGTGCCACCGGGACTAGCGGGAGAACCGGGGAGCTGTTTTTT. Translating it yields CATGTSGRTGELFF.

J is TRBJ2-3 and V is TRBV4-3; possible D gene TRBD1, 6 bases. The V and J ends lost 5 bases and 3 bases respectively, with 12 bases between them. In germline, CDR1 is LGHNA, CDR2 YSLEER. The CDR3 is 14 amino acids. The DNA for the CDR3 is TGCGCCAGCAGCTTGTTGAGGGGGACAGATACGCAGTATTTT. It translates to CASSLLRGTDTQYF.

This chain links TRBV30 with TRBJ1-3; unclear D gene. Deletions cut 3 bases from V and 4 bases from J, with 16 bases between. CDR1 and CDR2 from the germline V gene are GTSNPN and SVGIG (reference sequence). The CDR3 covers 15 residues. The CDR3 loop reads CAWRLNGYSGNTIYF. The CDR3 bases are TGTGCCTGGAGACTCAATGGTTATTCGGGAAACACCATATATTTT.

This sequence joins TRBV28 and TRBJ2-7, with TRBD2 identical over 9 bases. CDR3 length: 15 amino acids. Losses at the gene ends were 5 bases for V and 3 bases for J; bases not matched to a gene: 8. The germline V gene encodes CDR1 MDHEN and CDR2 SYDVKM. The CDR3 DNA reads as TGTGCCAGCAGTCAGGAGGCGGGGGGGCTCTACGAGCAGTACTTC. Its translation: CASSQEAGGLYEQYF.

This clone was detected once. The chain couples TRBV4-3 to TRBJ2-7, with 9 bases matching TRBD1. Germline CDR1 is LGHNA and CDR2 is YSLEER. The CDR3 loop spans 16 amino acids. V lost 1 base and J lost 5; bases outside the gene matches: 9. The CDR3 region has the DNA TGCGCCAGCAGCCAAGGGTTGGGACAGGGTTACGACGAGCAGTACTTC. Its protein product is CASSQGLGQGYDEQYF.

This clone has just one count. The chain links TRBV2 to TRBJ2-5; D is perhaps TRBD1 or TRBD2 (6 bases each). Between the trimmed V and J ends, which lost 7 bases and 5 bases, there was a span of 20 bases. Germline loops: CDR1 SNHLY, CDR2 FYNNEI. The CDR3 runs 15 residues. The CDR3 DNA sequence: TGTGCCAGCACCAACGAGCTCGGGGGCTGGGAGACCCAGTACTTC. Translating gives CASTNELGGWETQYF.

The chain joins TRBV7-2 to TRBJ2-1; D assignment may be TRBD1 or TRBD2 (5 bases each). The V end was cut by 3 bases, the J end by 2 bases, with 11 bases between. The germline V gene encodes CDR1 SGHTA and CDR2 FQGNSA. This CDR3 contains 15 residues. CDR3 nucleotide sequence: TGTGCCAGCAGCTTCGGGCAGGGAGCCTACAATGAGCAGTTCTTC. This encodes CASSFGQGAYNEQFF. Full variable domain (rest looked up from reference TRBV7-2 and TRBJ2-1): GAGVSQSPSNKVTEKGKDVELRCDPISGHTALYWYRQSLGQGLEFLIYFQGNSAPDKSGLPSDRFSAERTGGSVSTLTIQRTQQEDSAVYLCASSFGQGAYNEQFFGPGTRLTVL.

DNA for the CDR3: TGTGCCAGCAGTGAAGCGGGACTAGACTTCAGCAATGAGCAGTTCTTC. Its translation: CASSEAGLDFSNEQFF. The chain employs TRBV2 and TRBJ2-1, with 8 bases matching TRBD2. From germline, CDR1 is SNHLY and CDR2 FYNNEI. Trimming removed 0 bases from V and 6 bases from J; junction bases left unmatched: 7. The CDR3 is made up of 16 amino acids.

The V gene is TRBV4-1, the J gene TRBJ2-7; D is perhaps TRBD1 (5 bases). The V end was cut by 4 bases, the J end by 0 bases, with 19 bases between. The CDR3 has 17 amino acids. Germline V lookup: CDR1 MGHRA, CDR2 YSYEKL. CDR3 protein: CASSLYSTGPSSYEQYF. The CDR3 DNA reads TGCGCCAGCAGCCTATACTCCACAGGACCGAGCTCCTACGAGCAGTACTTC.

J is TRBJ2-7 and V is TRBV2, with 7 bases aligning to TRBD1. CDR1 is SNHLY and CDR2 is FYNNEI in the germline V gene. There are 14 residues in the CDR3. With V trimmed by 3 bases and J by 4 bases, 6 bases remained unmatched. CDR3 in amino acids: CASSDAFRGYEQYF. The CDR3 DNA sequence: TGTGCCAGCAGTGATGCTTTCAGGGGGTACGAGCAGTACTTC.

This chain uses TRBV11-2 with TRBJ2-7; 10 positions agree with TRBD1. The CDR3 totals 15 residues. J gave up 7 bases and V 1 base, and 7 bases lay outside the gene matches. The germline gives CDR1 SGHAT, CDR2 FQNNGV. The CDR3 nucleotides read TGTGCCAGCAGCTTAGTGGGACAGGGGTCGTTGGAGCAGTACTTC. As protein: CASSLVGQGSLEQYF.

The rearrangement joins TRBV25-1 to TRBJ1-2; D is uncertain. The CDR3 has 11 residues. Trimming shortened V by 2 bases and J by 10 bases, and 8 bases separated the two germline ends. Germline CDR1 is MGHDK and CDR2 is SYGVNS. Here the CDR3 reads CASSEARNYTF. The CDR3 region has the DNA TGTGCCAGCAGTGAAGCCAGGAACTACACCTTC.

Turning to this clone: In the same sample, other DNA sequences code for this CDR3. The J gene is TRBJ1-1, the V gene TRBV5-1; D ambiguous. The CDR3 covers 11 residues. Germline CDR1 reads SGHRS; CDR2 reads YFSETQ. V was trimmed by 4 bases and J by 1 base, leaving 2 bases between them. The CDR3 bases are TGCGCCAGCAGCCAGAACACTGAAGCTTTCTTT. The encoded protein is CASSQNTEAFF.

A word on this clone: The DNA is omitted, as the CDR3 cannot be located on it reliably, and the CDR3 follows TCRdb's listing. J is TRBJ2-5 and V is TRBV5-6; the table names TRBD1, a call not compared with the DNA. The CDR3 contains 15 residues when both ends are counted. The germline CDR1 and CDR2 sequences are SGHDT and YYEEEE. The CDR3: CASSFGQGIQETQYF.

This clone was picked up one time. The chain links TRBV5-8 to TRBJ2-7; D is perhaps TRBD2 (5 bases). This CDR3 is built from 13 residues. Germline assignment: CDR1 SGHTS and CDR2 YDEGEE. The V end was cut by 1 base, the J end by 6 bases, with 11 bases between. This chain's CDR3 is CASSLRGPTEQYF. CDR3 DNA sequence: TGTGCCAGCAGCTTGAGAGGGCCGACCGAGCAGTACTTC.

This chain uses TRBV15 with TRBJ2-5; 8 bases line up with TRBD1. J was trimmed by 2 bases and V by 4 bases; bases with no gene match: 3. Germline lookup yields CDR1 LNHNV and CDR2 YYDKDF (reference sequence). The CDR3 spans 14 residues. CDR3 bases: TGTGCCACCAGCACAAACAGGGGGCAAGAGACCCAGTACTTC. It translates to CATSTNRGQETQYF. Supplemented by reference TRBV15 and TRBJ2-5, the full variable domain reads DAMVIQNPRYQVTQFGKPVTLSCSQTLNHNVMYWYQQKSSQAPKLLFHYYDKDFNNEADTPDNFQSRRPNTSFCFLDIRSPGLGDTAMYLCATSTNRGQETQYFGPGTRLLVL.

This rearrangement joins TRBV6-1 to TRBJ2-7; no reliable D call. Trimming shortened V by 0 bases and J by 9 bases, and 18 bases separated the two germline ends. The CDR3 sequence is 15 residues long. Germline lookup yields CDR1 MNHNS and CDR2 SASEGT. This CDR3 reads CASSEAANTPAGQYF. The CDR3, as DNA: TGTGCCAGCAGTGAAGCAGCAAATACACCTGCCGGGCAGTACTTC.

The V gene is TRBV6-4, the J gene TRBJ2-1, with a possible D match to TRBD2 (6 bases). The germline gives CDR1 MRHNA, CDR2 SNTAGT. The length of the CDR3 is 19 residues. The ends were cut back, 0 bases at V and 5 bases at J, with 23 bases in the middle. The CDR3 coding sequence is TGTGCCAGCAGTGACTCGAGCTTATTAACTAGCCGATGCCACAATGAGCAGTTCTTC. It translates to CASSDSSLLTSRCHNEQFF.

The chain is built from TRBV7-2 and TRBJ1-2; D not certain. Per germline, CDR1 SGHTA and CDR2 FQGNSA. This CDR3 contains 14 residues. Trimming pared 1 base from V and 4 bases from J, leaving 10 bases between. CDR3 loop: CASSLEGLIYGYTF. The CDR3 bases are TGTGCCAGCAGCTTAGAAGGACTTATCTATGGCTACACCTTC.

The chain couples TRBV19 to TRBJ1-4, with 8 bases identical to TRBD1. In germline, CDR1 is LNHDA, CDR2 SQIVND (reference sequence). With V trimmed by 5 bases and J by 5 bases, 4 bases remained unmatched. There are 14 residues in the CDR3. The CDR3, as DNA: TGTGCCAGTAGTTGGACAGGGACCAATGAAAAACTGTTTTTT. This codes for CASSWTGTNEKLFF.